This record covers a single TCR beta chain. What it binds is not known. At least 7 million PBMCs were isolated per sample. This record belongs to a study of blood T cells in healthy people across ages. Looked up from germline, CDR1 is LNHNV and CDR2 is YYDKDF (reference sequence). Trimming removed 0 bases from V and 6 bases from J, with 16 bases in between. The CDR3 consists of 16 residues. Broader study findings: While age rose, TCR beta diversity per million T cells dropped in a roughly linear way. Naive CD4+ cell counts and diversity both ran higher in long-lived than in aged donors.

A second PCR, run for roughly 7 to 11 cycles, used a sample-barcoded 5' primer plus a J-beta primer mix. Sequencing recovered at least 3 million CDR3-containing paired-end reads from each sample. TCRdb itself ran the 5' RACE reads through MiXCR, one entry per CDR3 protein. The table lists about 810,000 distinct CDR3 sequences, 35% to 40% of them singletons. Sequencing input: blood. J is TRBJ2-3 and V is TRBV15, with D perhaps TRBD2 (7 bases). The receptor was isolated from a man between 18 and 35 years old in good health. The CDR3: CATSRDLWGGGDTQYF. DNA of the CDR3: TGTGCCACCAGCAGAGATTTGTGGGGGGGCGGGGATACGCAGTATTTT.